The sample holds a few counts of the clone carrying this T cell receptor beta chain. Trimming took 6 bases from V and 4 from J, leaving 13 bases between them. Per germline, CDR1 DFQATT and CDR2 SNEGSKA (reference sequence). The CDR3 runs 13 residues. TCRdb passed the 5' RACE reads through MiXCR, listing each CDR3 protein once. The repertoire holds about 320,000 distinct CDR3 sequences, around 4.4% seen once, with 15% to 20% in the top ten. These data are taken from a study of T cells after yellow fever vaccination. This sequence joins TRBV20-1 and TRBJ1-5, with unresolved D. The TCR comes from a man between 18 and 35 years old who received the YFV17D yellow fever vaccine. Specimen: PBMCs, collected 15 days after the yellow fever booster vaccination. The CDR3 region is CSAGFTSNQPQHF. Here the CDR3 DNA reads TGCAGTGCCGGATTCACGTCGAATCAGCCCCAGCATTTT.